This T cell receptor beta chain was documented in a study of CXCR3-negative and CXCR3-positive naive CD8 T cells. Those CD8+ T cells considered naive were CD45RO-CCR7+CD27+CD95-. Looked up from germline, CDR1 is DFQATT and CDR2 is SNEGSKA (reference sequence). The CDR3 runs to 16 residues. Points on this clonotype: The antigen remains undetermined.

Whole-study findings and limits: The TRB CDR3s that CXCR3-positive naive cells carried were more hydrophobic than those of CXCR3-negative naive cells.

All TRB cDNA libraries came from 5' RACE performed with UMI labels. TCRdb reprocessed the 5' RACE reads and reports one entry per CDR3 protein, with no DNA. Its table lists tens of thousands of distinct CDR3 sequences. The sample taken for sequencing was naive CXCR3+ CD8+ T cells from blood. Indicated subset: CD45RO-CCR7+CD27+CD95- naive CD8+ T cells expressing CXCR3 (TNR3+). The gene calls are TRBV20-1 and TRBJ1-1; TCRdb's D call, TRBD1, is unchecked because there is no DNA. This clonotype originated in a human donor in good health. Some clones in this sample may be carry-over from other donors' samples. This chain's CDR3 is CSAVPGAKGMNTEAFF.